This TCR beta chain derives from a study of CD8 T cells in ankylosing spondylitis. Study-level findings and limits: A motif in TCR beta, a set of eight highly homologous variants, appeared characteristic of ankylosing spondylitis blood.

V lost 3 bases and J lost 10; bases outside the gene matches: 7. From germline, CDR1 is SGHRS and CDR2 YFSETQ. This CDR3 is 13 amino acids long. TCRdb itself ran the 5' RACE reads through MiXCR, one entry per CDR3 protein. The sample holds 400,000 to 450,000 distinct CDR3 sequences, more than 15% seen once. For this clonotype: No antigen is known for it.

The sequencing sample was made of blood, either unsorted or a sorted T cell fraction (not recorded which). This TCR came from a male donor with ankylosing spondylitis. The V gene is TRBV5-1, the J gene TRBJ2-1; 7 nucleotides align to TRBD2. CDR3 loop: CASSYPVGGEQFF. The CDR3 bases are TGCGCCAGCAGCTATCCCGTGGGGGGGGAGCAGTTCTTC.